The 13 T cell receptor beta chains given below trace back to one sample, sequenced in a study of blood T cell repertoires in COVID-19. The repertoire was sequenced with immunoSEQ multiplex PCR; TCRdb's copy has only in-frame clones and lacks some. The sample has 200,000 to 300,000 clones, roughly 76% seen once. The specimen was peripheral blood. The receptor set was obtained from a woman of 80 years or more with COVID-19, enrolled during active disease.

V usage is TRBV11-1 and J usage is TRBJ1-1, with D unresolved. The CDR3 spans 11 residues. In germline, CDR1 is SGHAT, CDR2 FQDESV (reference sequence). The V and J ends lost 8 bases and 2 bases respectively, with 6 bases between them. CDR3 protein: CASRSNTEAFF. The CDR3 DNA reads as TGTGCCAGCCGTAGTAACACTGAAGCTTTCTTT.

This clone has a single count. CDR3 coding DNA: TGTGCCAGCAGCACAGGGACCTCTGGAAACACCATATATTTT. It translates to CASSTGTSGNTIYF. The chain carries TRBV6-5 and TRBJ1-3, with D perhaps matching TRBD1 (6 bases). The CDR3 length is 14 residues. Germline V gene lookup returns CDR1 MNHEY and CDR2 SVGAGI. The V and J ends lost 6 bases and 0 bases respectively, with 9 bases between them.

V and J are TRBV5-1 and TRBJ2-1, with D possibly matching TRBD1 (5 bases). Germline-derived CDR1 and CDR2 are SGHRS and YFSETQ. V lost 2 bases, J lost 1 base, and 10 bases lay in between. The CDR3 loop spans 15 amino acids. CDR3 in DNA: TGCGCCAGCAGCTTCGCAGGGCTTTCCTACAATGAGCAGTTCTTC. This translates into CASSFAGLSYNEQFF.

The chain employs TRBV29-1 and TRBJ2-5, with 8 bases that match TRBD1. CDR1 is SQVTM, CDR2 ANQGSEA, per germline. The CDR3 runs 13 residues. After removal of 2 bases from V and 4 bases from J, the junction contained 3 bases not matched to a gene. As DNA, the CDR3 is TGCAGCGTTGAATTCGGACAGGGAGAGACCCAGTACTTC. Translating it yields CSVEFGQGETQYF.

CDR3 in amino acids: CASSLQGAGAEAFF. As DNA, the CDR3 is TGTGCCAGCAGCTTGCAGGGGGCAGGGGCTGAAGCTTTCTTT. The gene calls are TRBV5-4 and TRBJ1-1, with 8 bases lining up with TRBD1. The CDR3 loop spans 14 amino acids. CDR1 and CDR2 (germline): SGHNT, YYREEE (reference sequence). V shed 1 base, J shed 6 bases, and the junction held 5 bases outside the gene matches.

The sample holds one count of this clone. The chain joins TRBV28 to TRBJ2-5, with 7 bases identical to TRBD2. Germline trimming cut 4 bases from V and 5 bases from J; bases unmatched to any gene: 10. CDR1 MDHEN and CDR2 SYDVKM come from the germline V gene. This CDR3 comprises 15 residues. Written as DNA, the CDR3 is TGTGCCAGCAGTTATGGCGGGAGTAATGAGGAGACCCAGTACTTC. Amino acid sequence: CASSYGGSNEETQYF.

This chain links TRBV9 with TRBJ1-4; 8 nucleotides match TRBD1. The CDR3 spans 16 residues. Unmatched junction bases numbered 6, after V lost 2 bases and J lost 3 bases. Germline lookup yields CDR1 SGDLS and CDR2 YYNGEE. CDR3 nucleotides: TGTGCCAGCAGCGTCGACGACAGGGGACCTAATGAAAAACTGTTTTTT. Its translation: CASSVDDRGPNEKLFF.

The CDR3 DNA reads as TGTGCCAGCAGCACCGGGGTAGCCGAAGAGACCCAGTACTTC. Translated, it gives CASSTGVAEETQYF. The rearrangement uses TRBV7-9 and TRBJ2-5, with D possibly being TRBD2 (5 bases). Trimming stripped 5 bases from V and 3 bases from J, with 13 bases between. Germline V gives CDR1 SEHNR, CDR2 FQNEAQ (reference sequence). The CDR3 runs to 14 residues.

This clone was observed a handful of times. J is TRBJ1-2 and V is TRBV5-1; D uncertain. The CDR3 extends over 16 amino acids. V lost 4 bases and J lost 7, with 23 bases in between. CDR1 is SGHRS and CDR2 is YFSETQ in the germline V gene. CDR3 DNA: TGCGCCAGCAGCCAAGGACGGGGATCGCTTCCCGGTGGCTACACCTTC. It codes for CASSQGRGSLPGGYTF. The variable domain in full, with the rest retrieved from reference TRBV5-1 and TRBJ1-2, is KAGVTQTPRYLIKTRGQQVTLSCSPISGHRSVSWYQQTPGQGLQFLFEYFSETQRNKGNFPGRFSGRQFSNSRSEMNVSTLELGDSALYLCASSQGRGSLPGGYTFGSGTRLTVV.

The J gene is TRBJ1-2, the V gene TRBV27, with D possibly TRBD1 on 6 matching bases. The CDR3 is 11 residues long. Trimming stripped 5 bases from V and 9 bases from J, with 10 bases between. The germline CDR1 and CDR2 sequences are MNHEY and SMNVEV (reference sequence). CDR3 sequence: CASSRGGSYTF. DNA of the CDR3: TGTGCCAGCAGTAGGGGGGGGAGCTACACCTTC.

The rearrangement uses TRBV5-4 and TRBJ1-2; 8 bases agree with TRBD1. The CDR3 has 15 residues. Germline assignment: CDR1 SGHNT and CDR2 YYREEE (reference sequence). Trimming removed 4 bases from V and 7 bases from J; junction bases left unmatched: 12. The CDR3 loop reads CASSRGQGSFSGYTF. The DNA of the CDR3 is TGTGCCAGCAGCCGCGGACAGGGTAGTTTTTCTGGCTACACCTTC.

The chain uses TRBV2 and TRBJ1-2, with TRBD1 matching over 7 bases. V dropped 8 bases and J dropped 0; count of bases not matched to a gene: 3. CDR3 size: 13 residues. From germline, CDR1 is SNHLY and CDR2 FYNNEI. The CDR3 sequence: CASSTGANYGYTF. CDR3 nucleotide sequence: TGTGCCAGCTCTACAGGGGCTAACTATGGCTACACCTTC. The full variable domain, with the rest looked up from reference TRBV2 and TRBJ1-2, is EPEVTQTPSHQVTQMGQEVILRCVPISNHLYFYWYRQILGQKVEFLVSFYNNEISEKSEIFDDQFSVERPDGSNFTLKIRSTKLEDSAMYFCASSTGANYGYTFGSGTRLTVV.

The V call is TRBV6-6, the J call TRBJ2-2; no clear D. The CDR3 consists of 15 residues. Germline-derived CDR1 and CDR2 are MNHNY and SVGAGI (reference sequence). Trimming shortened V by 11 bases and J by 3 bases, and 19 bases separated the two germline ends. The CDR3 spells CAVCDGQTYTGELFF. Written as DNA, the CDR3 is TGTGCCGTATGTGATGGTCAGACTTACACCGGGGAGCTGTTTTTT.